This T cell receptor (beta chain) was observed in a study of CD8 T cells in ankylosing spondylitis. CDR1 and CDR2 (germline): SEHNR, FQNEAQ (reference sequence). Trimming removed 5 bases from V and 6 bases from J; junction bases left unmatched: 12. This CDR3 spans 16 amino acids. Using its own MiXCR run on the 5' RACE reads, TCRdb lists one record per CDR3 protein. The sample consists of more than 150,000 distinct CDR3 sequences, 15% to 20% of them appearing once. As concerns this clonotype: Its antigen is unidentified.

Whole-study findings and limits: A motif in TCR beta, a set of about 8 highly homologous variants, appeared characteristic of ankylosing spondylitis blood. Clones linked with disease were CD8+ and fairly uncommon in the peripheral blood. Some motif variants had been reported before (in reactive arthritis synovial fluid and blood).

This chain joins TRBV7-9 and TRBJ2-3, with 9 nucleotides matching TRBD1. Sequencing used blood, either unsorted or a sorted T cell fraction (not recorded which). The receptor was isolated from a male donor under 30 with ankylosing spondylitis or in good health (not recorded which). The CDR3 DNA reads as TGTGCCAGCAGCGGAGATCGGACAGGGGCAGGGGATACGCAGTATTTT. Encoded protein: CASSGDRTGAGDTQYF.